What follows are 20 T cell receptor beta chains derived from one specimen sequenced in a study of CD8+ T cells in alopecia areata. As to treatment: oral pan-JAK inhibitor, 5-10 mg twice daily. Investigators isolated RNA and reverse transcribed it into cDNA to act as the sequencing template. Produced via immunoSEQ multiplex PCR; TCRdb's table is partial and in-frame only. The profile shows 90,000 to 150,000 clones, more than 40% of them singletons. Here the sequenced sample was CD4+ T cells sorted from blood, taken at week 4, from a patient treated with tofacitinib. These receptors came from a human donor with alopecia areata.

V usage is TRBV5-4 and J usage is TRBJ2-7, with TRBD2 matching 13 bases. This CDR3 comprises 16 residues. V trimming: 3 bases; J trimming: 2 bases; junction bases outside the gene matches: 5. Germline CDR1 is SGHNT and CDR2 is YYREEE (reference sequence). CDR3: CASSWGTSGVAYEQYF. In DNA form, the CDR3 reads TGTGCCAGCAGCTGGGGGACTAGCGGGGTGGCCTACGAGCAGTACTTC. Using reference TRBV5-4 and TRBJ2-7 for the parts outside the CDR3, the full variable domain is ETGVTQSPTHLIKTRGQQVTLRCSSQSGHNTVSWYQQALGQGPQFIFQYYREEENGRGNFPPRFSGLQFPNYSSELNVNALELDDSALYLCASSWGTSGVAYEQYFGPGTRLTVT.

This clone has only a few counts. The chain recombines TRBV2 with TRBJ2-4, with no clear D. There are 11 residues in the CDR3. CDR1 is SNHLY, CDR2 FYNNEI, per germline. V lost 6 bases, J lost 6 bases, and 6 bases lay in between. In DNA, the CDR3 is TGTGCCAGCAGCGCATTAAACATTCAGTACTTC. As protein: CASSALNIQYF.

Comment on this clone: Other DNA sequences in the same sample also yield this CDR3. The CDR3 DNA reads as TGCGCCAGCAGCCCGGGGACCCCCAATCAGCCCCAGCATTTT. As protein: CASSPGTPNQPQHF. The genes are TRBV5-1 and TRBJ1-5; D perhaps matches TRBD1 (5 bases). CDR3 size: 14 residues. V was pared by 4 bases and J by 3 bases, with 11 bases between. Germline assignment: CDR1 SGHRS and CDR2 YFSETQ.

Many counts were recorded for this clone. The rearrangement links TRBV5-6 to TRBJ1-5; 9 bases align to TRBD1. The V segment lost 1 base and the J segment 6 bases; nucleotides outside the gene matches: 2. This CDR3 region has 14 residues. CDR1 is SGHDT and CDR2 is YYEEEE in the germline V gene. CDR3 sequence reads: CASSLNRGLQPQHF. CDR3 nucleotide sequence: TGTGCCAGCAGCTTGAACAGGGGGCTTCAGCCCCAGCATTTT.

The rearrangement links TRBV9 to TRBJ2-3, with D hard to call. V was clipped by 4 bases and J by 8 bases, with 11 bases between them. Germline V gives CDR1 SGDLS, CDR2 YYNGEE. CDR3 length equals 12 residues. The CDR3: CASSPRTGTQYF. The CDR3 bases are TGTGCCAGCAGCCCCCGTACGGGTACGCAGTATTTT.

This clone has a single count. This sequence joins TRBV30 and TRBJ1-2; D gene uncertain. The CDR3 extends over 12 amino acids. The germline V gene has CDR1 GTSNPN and CDR2 SVGIG (reference sequence). V lost 2 bases and J 3 bases, leaving 7 bases between the germline ends. CDR3 residues: CAWSNQYYGYTF. Written as DNA, the CDR3 is TGTGCCTGGAGTAATCAGTACTATGGCTACACCTTC.

CDR3 coding DNA: TGTGCCAGCAGTGAATTTCAGGGAGGGCAAGAGACCCAGTACTTC. This encodes CASSEFQGGQETQYF. V usage is TRBV25-1 and J usage is TRBJ2-5, with 7 bases fitting TRBD2. Germline lookup yields CDR1 MGHDK and CDR2 SYGVNS. The CDR3 contains 15 residues. Trimming at V came to 1 base and at J to 2 bases, leaving 4 bases not matched to a gene. Complete variable domain (other parts from reference TRBV25-1 and TRBJ2-5): EADIYQTPRYLVIGTGKKITLECSQTMGHDKMYWYQQDPGMELHLIHYSYGVNSTEKGDLSSESTVSRIRTEHFPLTLESARPSHTSQYLCASSEFQGGQETQYFGPGTRLLVL.

V gene TRBV7-9 combines with J gene TRBJ2-3; 13 bases align to TRBD2. The germline V gene encodes CDR1 SEHNR and CDR2 FQNEAQ (reference sequence). V trimming: 3 bases; J trimming: 6 bases; junction bases outside the gene matches: 3. This CDR3 is 15 amino acids long. CDR3 DNA: TGTGCCAGCAGCTTCACTAGCGGGGGGGCGGATACGCAGTATTTT. Translated: CASSFTSGGADTQYF.

The rearrangement uses TRBV30 and TRBJ2-7; 8 bases map to TRBD1. With V trimmed by 2 bases and J by 7 bases, 7 bases remained unmatched. Germline V CDR1 and CDR2: GTSNPN, SVGIG (reference sequence). This CDR3 is 13 amino acids long. The CDR3 is CAWSRRGLGEQYF. CDR3 nucleotide sequence: TGTGCCTGGAGTCGCAGGGGGCTGGGTGAGCAGTACTTC.

The chain combines TRBV27 with TRBJ1-1, with D tentatively TRBD1 (5 bases). Germline V gene sequence: CDR1 MNHEY, CDR2 SMNVEV (reference sequence). V lost 7 bases, J lost 10 bases, and 19 bases lay in between. CDR3 length: 13 residues. CDR3 nucleotides: TGTGCCAGCATCATCTGGGCGTCGGGGGTAGCTTTCTTT. Translating it yields CASIIWASGVAFF.

This clone has just a few counts. The chain couples TRBV7-2 to TRBJ1-2; the D is unclear. From germline, CDR1 is SGHTA and CDR2 FQGNSA. V gave up 1 base and J gave up 1 base, with 7 bases separating them. This CDR3 contains 14 residues. In nucleotides, the CDR3 is TGTGCCAGCAGCTTAGGAATTTATAACTATGGCTACACCTTC. Protein: CASSLGIYNYGYTF.

The table lists this clone with a few counts. The gene calls are TRBV5-1 and TRBJ2-1; the match to TRBD2 covers 9 bases. The CDR3 spans 14 residues. Looked up from germline, CDR1 is SGHRS and CDR2 is YFSETQ. With 5 bases clipped from V and 5 bases from J, the junction kept 5 bases outside the gene matches. The CDR3 protein is CASSRGTSNNEQFF. The CDR3 nucleotides are TGCGCCAGCAGTCGAGGGACTAGCAACAATGAGCAGTTCTTC.

In this sample, this clone turned up a few times. V and J are TRBV2 and TRBJ2-6; D is undetermined. The germline V gene encodes CDR1 SNHLY and CDR2 FYNNEI. With 7 bases removed from V and 0 bases from J, the gap between germline ends came to 4 bases. This CDR3 is built from 13 residues. The CDR3 sequence: CASTISGANVLTF. The DNA for the CDR3 is TGTGCCAGCACAATCTCTGGGGCCAACGTCCTGACTTTC.

The rearrangement joins TRBV29-1 to TRBJ2-1, with a possible D match to TRBD1 (7 bases). V lost 7 bases and J lost 5, with 18 bases in between. The CDR3 contains 14 residues. CDR1 SQVTM and CDR2 ANQGSEA come from the germline V gene. The CDR3 bases are TGCAGCGCGCGGGACAGCATTCTGAACAATGAGCAGTTCTTC. This encodes CSARDSILNNEQFF.

This clone was seen a handful of times. The chain employs TRBV7-9 and TRBJ2-1; 8 nucleotides match TRBD2. This CDR3 is built from 15 residues. Looked up from germline, CDR1 is SEHNR and CDR2 is FQNEAQ (reference sequence). V dropped 5 bases and J dropped 4; count of bases not matched to a gene: 7. CDR3 loop: CASSLIAGPYNEQFF. DNA for the CDR3: TGTGCCAGCAGCCTGATAGCGGGACCGTACAATGAGCAGTTCTTC.

Only a few counts were recorded for this clone. This chain connects TRBV29-1 to TRBJ2-2; 11 positions agree with TRBD2. There are 14 residues in the CDR3. Germline assignment: CDR1 SQVTM and CDR2 ANQGSEA. J lost 4 bases, V lost 6 bases, and 4 bases had no gene match. CDR3 amino acids: CSVVSGRATGELFF. The CDR3 coding sequence is TGCAGCGTAGTTAGCGGGAGGGCCACCGGGGAGCTGTTTTTT.

This clone was observed a few times. This chain links TRBV27 with TRBJ2-1, with a tentative D call TRBD2 (7 bases). Trimming left V 2 bases short and J 7 bases short, with 15 bases between. The length of the CDR3 is 15 residues. Germline lookup yields CDR1 MNHEY and CDR2 SMNVEV (reference sequence). This CDR3 reads CASSLRRGGTNEQFF. CDR3 DNA: TGTGCCAGCAGTTTAAGGAGGGGGGGTACGAATGAGCAGTTCTTC.

This clone was detected many times. Sequence at one end of the junction differs from germline and may be a read error. Other DNA sequences in this sample translate to the same CDR3. The chain links TRBV7-7 to TRBJ2-5; the D is unclear. The germline V gene has CDR1 SSHAT and CDR2 FNYEAQ (reference sequence). This CDR3 comprises 13 residues. The CDR3 region has the DNA TGTGCTAGCAGCTTAAACTTTCAAGAGACCCAGTACTTC. As protein: CASSLNFQETQYF. The entire variable domain, with the rest obtained from reference TRBV7-7 and TRBJ2-5, is as follows: GAGVSQSPRYKVTKRGQDVTLRCDPISSHATLYWYQQALGQGPEFLTYFNYEAQPDKSGLPSDRFSAERPEGSISTLTIQRTEQRDSAMYRCASSLNFQETQYFGPGTRLLVL.

Only one count was recorded for this clone. V and J are TRBV7-3 and TRBJ2-3, with 7 bases lining up with TRBD1. V shed 6 bases and J 4 bases; nucleotides not matched to a gene: 4. The germline V gene encodes CDR1 SGHTA and CDR2 FQGTGA. This CDR3 is built from 13 residues. As DNA, the CDR3 is TGTGCCAGCAGTGGGACAGCAGCAGATACGCAGTATTTT. It is translated as CASSGTAADTQYF.

This clone was observed a handful of times. The rearrangement links TRBV5-1 to TRBJ2-5, with D possibly matching TRBD1 (5 bases). V lost 0 bases and J 5 bases, leaving 8 bases between the germline ends. Germline CDR1 reads SGHRS; CDR2 reads YFSETQ. The CDR3 is made up of 13 amino acids. The CDR3 here is CASSLDKGETQYF. Here the CDR3 DNA reads TGCGCCAGCAGCTTGGACAAGGGGGAGACCCAGTACTTC.